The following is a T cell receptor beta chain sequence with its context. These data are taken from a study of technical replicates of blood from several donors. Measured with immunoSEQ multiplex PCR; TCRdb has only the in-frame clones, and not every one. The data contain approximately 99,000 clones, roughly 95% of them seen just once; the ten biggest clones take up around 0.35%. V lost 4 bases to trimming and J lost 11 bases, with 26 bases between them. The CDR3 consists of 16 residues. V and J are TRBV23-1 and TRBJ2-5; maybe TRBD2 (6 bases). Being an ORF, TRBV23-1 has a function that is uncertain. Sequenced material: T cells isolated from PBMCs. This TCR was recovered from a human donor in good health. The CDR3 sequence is CASSPMEGPRRKRQYF. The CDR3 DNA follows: TGCGCCAGCAGTCCTATGGAGGGACCGAGAAGGAAGCGTCAGTACTTC.